The 14 T cell receptor beta chains presented below share a single source sample, sequenced in a study of patients and donors after allogeneic stem cell transplantation. From the RT-PCR reads, TCRdb called clonotypes with MiXCR, one entry per CDR3 protein. The table lists fewer than 500,000 distinct CDR3 sequences, under 20% of them singletons. The sequencing sample was made of blood, either unsorted or a sorted T cell fraction (not recorded which). The receptors come from a human donor who was either an allogeneic HSCT recipient or a stem cell or donor lymphocyte infusion donor (not recorded which). It is not recorded whose cells these are; they may come from a transplant donor.

The sample holds a few counts of this clonotype. V gene TRBV4-1 combines with J gene TRBJ2-4, with no clear D. The ends were cut back, 6 bases at V and 0 bases at J, with 12 bases in the middle. The CDR3 has 15 amino acids. CDR1 and CDR2 (germline): MGHRA, YSYEKL. The CDR3: CASSSVFQAKNIQYF. The CDR3 DNA is TGCGCCAGCAGTTCAGTCTTCCAAGCCAAAAACATTCAGTACTTC.

This clonotype was seen only a few times. The chain carries TRBV7-9 and TRBJ2-4; D may be TRBD1 (6 bases). With 3 bases removed from V and 10 bases from J, the gap between germline ends came to 19 bases. Germline CDR1 SEHNR, CDR2 FQNEAQ (reference sequence). The length of the CDR3 is 15 residues. The CDR3 DNA is TGTGCCAGCAGCTTTGAAACGCACAGGGCCGCAATTCAGTACTTC. Residues: CASSFETHRAAIQYF. The whole variable domain, remainder taken from reference TRBV7-9 and TRBJ2-4, is DTGVSQNPRHKITKRGQNVTFRCDPISEHNRLYWYRQTLGQGPEFLTYFQNEAQLEKSRLLSDRFSAERPKGSFSTLEIQRTEQGDSAMYLCASSFETHRAAIQYFGAGTRLSVL.

The chain has TRBV5-6 and TRBJ1-5; the D is unclear. Germline V gene sequence: CDR1 SGHDT, CDR2 YYEEEE. The CDR3 contains 16 residues. V was shortened by 4 bases and J by 4 bases, with 18 bases between the two germline ends. CDR3 DNA: TGTGCCAGCAGCCCCCGGGAGGGCGCTCCTAATCAGCCCCAGCATTTT. Its translation is CASSPREGAPNQPQHF.

V is TRBV7-9 and J is TRBJ2-7, with D maybe TRBD1 (5 bases). Trimming took 4 bases from V and 0 from J, leaving 19 bases between them. The germline gives CDR1 SEHNR, CDR2 FQNEAQ (reference sequence). The CDR3 contains 17 residues. The CDR3 bases are TGTGCCAGCAGCTCAAGTGCCCAGGGAAGGTTCTCCTACGAGCAGTACTTC. The encoded protein is CASSSSAQGRFSYEQYF.

This chain links TRBV29-1 with TRBJ1-2, with 7 nucleotides matching TRBD1. The germline V gene has CDR1 SQVTM and CDR2 ANQGSEA. V lost 0 bases to trimming and J lost 4 bases; unmatched junction nucleotides: 5. The CDR3 has 14 residues. The CDR3 protein is CSVEDPDRVYGYTF. For the CDR3, the DNA is TGCAGCGTTGAAGATCCAGACAGGGTCTATGGCTACACCTTC.

This chain links TRBV12-3 or TRBV12-4 with TRBJ2-1; 7 nucleotides align to TRBD2. Unmatched junction bases numbered 5, after V lost 3 bases and J lost 9 bases. The CDR3 has 13 amino acids. CDR3 protein: CASSLGGVREQFF. The DNA of the CDR3 is TGTGCCAGCAGTTTGGGAGGGGTTCGTGAGCAGTTCTTC.

This clonotype turned up a few times. The rearrangement uses TRBV5-1 and TRBJ2-3; the match to TRBD1 covers 12 bases. Germline trimming cut 4 bases from V and 3 bases from J; bases unmatched to any gene: 6. Looked up from germline, CDR1 is SGHRS and CDR2 is YFSETQ. The CDR3 contains 16 residues. The CDR3 sequence is CASSPGQGARTDTQYF. As DNA, the CDR3 is TGCGCCAGCAGCCCGGGACAGGGGGCGCGTACAGATACGCAGTATTTT. The full variable domain, rest sourced from reference TRBV5-1 and TRBJ2-3, is KAGVTQTPRYLIKTRGQQVTLSCSPISGHRSVSWYQQTPGQGLQFLFEYFSETQRNKGNFPGRFSGRQFSNSRSEMNVSTLELGDSALYLCASSPGQGARTDTQYFGPGTRLTVL.

This clonotype was counted many times. The chain recombines TRBV12-5 with TRBJ2-5; weak D call: TRBD2 (5 bases). Germline CDR1 LGHNT, CDR2 FRNRAP. The V end was cut by 7 bases, the J end by 5 bases, with 14 bases between. The CDR3 length is 13 residues. CDR3 amino acids: CASALGARETQYF. DNA of the CDR3: TGTGCTAGTGCCCTGGGAGCGAGGGAGACCCAGTACTTC.

The genes are TRBV10-3 and TRBJ1-4; 7 bases map to TRBD1. Germline V gene lookup returns CDR1 ENHRY and CDR2 SYGVKD. The CDR3 extends over 13 amino acids. Trimming took 11 bases from V and 2 from J; bases not matched to a gene: 5. The CDR3 DNA is TGTGCCGCGAGGGGACAGACTAATGAAAAACTGTTTTTT. It yields the protein CAARGQTNEKLFF.

Ten or more counts support this clonotype. J is TRBJ2-1 and V is TRBV29-1; no clear D gene. CDR1 is SQVTM, CDR2 ANQGSEA, per germline. The CDR3 covers 12 residues. The ends were cut back, 1 base at V and 7 bases at J, with 8 bases in the middle. As DNA, the CDR3 is TGCAGCGTTGAAGGGGCTGAAAATGAGCAGTTCTTC. Amino acids: CSVEGAENEQFF.

The chain recombines TRBV11-1 with TRBJ2-3; 10 bases line up with TRBD2. The CDR3 has 18 amino acids. CDR1 SGHAT and CDR2 FQDESV come from the germline V gene (reference sequence). V shed 5 bases and J 0 bases; nucleotides not matched to a gene: 11. The chain's CDR3 is CASSTQRTSGSSTDTQYF. CDR3 sequence (DNA): TGTGCCAGCAGCACCCAACGGACTAGCGGTTCTAGCACAGATACGCAGTATTTT.

V is TRBV5-1 and J is TRBJ1-4; TRBD1 might be the D (6 bases). In germline, CDR1 is SGHRS, CDR2 YFSETQ. V shed 0 bases and J shed 7 bases, with 10 bases lying between them. The CDR3 spans 14 residues. This CDR3 reads CASSLEGGREKLFF. CDR3 nucleotide sequence: TGCGCCAGCAGCTTGGAAGGGGGGCGTGAAAAACTGTTTTTT. Complete variable domain (other parts from reference TRBV5-1 and TRBJ1-4): KAGVTQTPRYLIKTRGQQVTLSCSPISGHRSVSWYQQTPGQGLQFLFEYFSETQRNKGNFPGRFSGRQFSNSRSEMNVSTLELGDSALYLCASSLEGGREKLFFGSGTQLSVL.

The rearrangement uses TRBV15 and TRBJ1-6; D may be TRBD1 (6 bases). Germline values: CDR1 LNHNV, CDR2 YYDKDF (reference sequence). The V end was cut by 4 bases, the J end by 1 base, with 8 bases between. The CDR3 length is 15 residues. The CDR3 protein is CATSNRVSYNSPLHF. CDR3 DNA: TGTGCCACCAGCAACAGGGTGTCCTATAATTCACCCCTCCACTTT. The variable domain in full, with the rest retrieved from reference TRBV15 and TRBJ1-6, is DAMVIQNPRYQVTQFGKPVTLSCSQTLNHNVMYWYQQKSSQAPKLLFHYYDKDFNNEADTPDNFQSRRPNTSFCFLDIRSPGLGDTAMYLCATSNRVSYNSPLHFGNGTRLTVT.

This clonotype turned up a few times. The chain couples TRBV7-9 to TRBJ1-1; D gene ambiguous. Trimming took 5 bases from V and 5 from J, leaving 15 bases between them. The CDR3 is made up of 14 amino acids. Germline V gene sequence: CDR1 SEHNR, CDR2 FQNEAQ (reference sequence). The CDR3 reads CASSRLSESTEAFF. In DNA form, the CDR3 reads TGTGCCAGCAGCCGACTAAGCGAGTCTACTGAAGCTTTCTTT.